Below, 20 T cell receptor beta chains from the same sample are listed, as sequenced in a study of shared clonotypes between healthy human individuals. Assay: immunoSEQ multiplex PCR; the TCRdb copy retains only in-frame clones and omits some. This table has over 400,000 clones, around 80% appearing once. The sequencing input was PBMCs. The origin of the receptors is a woman in her thirties or forties in good health. Some clones in this sample may be carry-over from other donors' samples.

The chain employs TRBV5-1 and TRBJ2-5; either TRBD1 or TRBD2 may fit D (5 bases each). The CDR3 covers 14 residues. V lost 7 bases and J 1 base, leaving 14 bases between the germline ends. Germline V gene data show CDR1 as SGHRS and CDR2 as YFSETQ. CDR3 residues: CASRGTDFQETQYF. The DNA of the CDR3 is TGCGCCAGCCGGGGCACAGATTTCCAAGAGACCCAGTACTTC. The complete variable domain, with remaining parts taken from reference TRBV5-1 and TRBJ2-5, reads KAGVTQTPRYLIKTRGQQVTLSCSPISGHRSVSWYQQTPGQGLQFLFEYFSETQRNKGNFPGRFSGRQFSNSRSEMNVSTLELGDSALYLCASRGTDFQETQYFGPGTRLLVL.

The CDR3 DNA reads TGTGGAGGCGGGGAAGGGGGTGAAAAACTGTTTTTT. Its translation is CGGGEGGEKLFF. This chain links TRBV30 with TRBJ1-4; D possibly corresponds to TRBD1 (6 bases). This CDR3 comprises 12 residues. Per germline, CDR1 GTSNPN and CDR2 SVGIG (reference sequence).

This clone occurred once. The genes are TRBV30 and TRBJ1-2, with D maybe TRBD1 (5 bases). Germline V gives CDR1 GTSNPN, CDR2 SVGIG (reference sequence). The CDR3 has 13 residues. V lost 7 bases and J lost 2, with 14 bases in between. This CDR3 reads CASSGTVNYGYTF. Written as DNA, the CDR3 is TGTGCCTCATCTGGGACTGTGAACTATGGCTACACCTTC.

The chain is built from TRBV25-1 and TRBJ2-1; possibly TRBD2 for D (6 bases). V was shortened by 4 bases and J by 9 bases, with 13 bases between the two germline ends. CDR1 is MGHDK and CDR2 is SYGVNS in the germline V gene. The CDR3 runs to 13 residues. This CDR3 is CASSATSQSEQFF. The CDR3 nucleotides are TGTGCCAGCAGTGCGACTAGTCAGAGTGAGCAGTTCTTC.

The CDR3 DNA reads as TGTGCCAGCAGTTTAGGAAGGCAGGGTTATGGCTACACCTTC. This gives the protein CASSLGRQGYGYTF. The chain has TRBV28 and TRBJ1-2; TRBD1 is a possible D gene (5 bases). V dropped 2 bases and J dropped 5 bases, with 12 bases sitting between them. The CDR3 length is 14 residues. Germline CDR1 MDHEN, CDR2 SYDVKM.

The rearrangement joins TRBV5-1 to TRBJ2-3; D might be TRBD2 (5 bases). The CDR3 length is 17 residues. V lost 0 bases and J lost 4, with 18 bases in between. The germline V gene encodes CDR1 SGHRS and CDR2 YFSETQ. Here the CDR3 DNA reads TGCGCCAGCAGCTTGGGGCGGGTCGGGTTCGGGGCAGATACGCAGTATTTT. As protein: CASSLGRVGFGADTQYF. The full variable domain, completed using reference TRBV5-1 and TRBJ2-3, is KAGVTQTPRYLIKTRGQQVTLSCSPISGHRSVSWYQQTPGQGLQFLFEYFSETQRNKGNFPGRFSGRQFSNSRSEMNVSTLELGDSALYLCASSLGRVGFGADTQYFGPGTRLTVL.

This clone was counted between two and nine times. The chain combines TRBV7-2 with TRBJ2-7, with 7 bases aligning to TRBD1. CDR3 length equals 14 residues. Germline V gives CDR1 SGHTA, CDR2 FQGNSA. The V segment lost 5 bases and the J segment 1 base; nucleotides outside the gene matches: 5. The CDR3: CASSAIRGSYEQYF. The CDR3 nucleotides are TGTGCCAGCAGCGCGATCAGGGGGTCCTACGAGCAGTACTTC.

This chain joins TRBV10-1 and TRBJ2-2, with D perhaps TRBD1 (7 bases). CDR1 and CDR2 from the germline V gene are WNHNN and SYGVQD (reference sequence). The CDR3 length is 16 residues. V lost 8 bases, J lost 0 bases, and 16 bases lay in between. CDR3 nucleotides: TGCGCCAGCGGGGGGACAGCCGGATCGAACACCGGGGAGCTGTTTTTT. This codes for CASGGTAGSNTGELFF.

This clone showed up just once. The genes are TRBV29-1 and TRBJ2-3; TRBD1 might be the D (6 bases). In germline, CDR1 is SQVTM, CDR2 ANQGSEA. V was trimmed by 5 bases and J by 1 base, leaving 13 bases between them. The CDR3 consists of 14 residues. The CDR3 spells CSVPGAGGTDTQYF. The CDR3 coding sequence is TGCAGCGTTCCAGGGGCCGGGGGCACAGATACGCAGTATTTT.

The rearrangement joins TRBV2 to TRBJ1-5; possibly TRBD1 for D (6 bases). Germline V gene data show CDR1 as SNHLY and CDR2 as FYNNEI. The CDR3 consists of 14 residues. V lost 4 bases and J 6 bases, leaving 13 bases between the germline ends. CDR3 DNA: TGTGCCAGCAGTGGGACAGTCAGTAGTCAGCCCCAGCATTTT. It encodes CASSGTVSSQPQHF. Together with reference TRBV2 and TRBJ1-5, the CDR3 gives the full variable domain: EPEVTQTPSHQVTQMGQEVILRCVPISNHLYFYWYRQILGQKVEFLVSFYNNEISEKSEIFDDQFSVERPDGSNFTLKIRSTKLEDSAMYFCASSGTVSSQPQHFGDGTRLSIL.

This clone was found a few times. This chain uses TRBV15 with TRBJ2-4; 10 bases agree with TRBD2. CDR3 length: 15 residues. The trim removed 4 bases at V and 3 bases at J, leaving 3 bases unmatched. Germline V lookup: CDR1 LNHNV, CDR2 YYDKDF (reference sequence). Written as DNA, the CDR3 is TGTGCCACCAGCACCCGGACTAGCGGCAAAAACATTCAGTACTTC. It encodes CATSTRTSGKNIQYF.

The V call is TRBV6-6, the J call TRBJ2-7; 11 bases are shared with TRBD2. The ends lost 6 bases at V and 4 bases at J; junction bases unmatched: 5. This CDR3 contains 14 residues. CDR1 MNHNY and CDR2 SVGAGI come from the germline V gene (reference sequence). CDR3 region: CASRLTSGSYEQYF. The DNA of the CDR3 is TGTGCCAGCAGACTTACTAGCGGGAGTTACGAGCAGTACTTC.

A few counts support this clone. The chain links TRBV21-1 to TRBJ1-2; TRBD1, as called in the table, went unchecked against the DNA. TRBV21-1 has pseudogene status. This CDR3 spans 14 amino acids. CDR3 amino acids: CASSSRDIRYGYTF. Written as DNA, the CDR3 is TGTGCCAGCAGCAGCCGGGACATTCGCTATGGCTACACCTTC.

This chain joins TRBV9 and TRBJ1-6, with a possible D match to TRBD1 (6 bases). The germline V and J ends were trimmed by 2 bases and 8 bases, with 17 bases remaining between them. The CDR3 runs 16 residues. Germline V gene sequence: CDR1 SGDLS, CDR2 YYNGEE. The CDR3 spells CASSVQDRTEYSPLHF. Written as DNA, the CDR3 is TGTGCCAGCAGCGTTCAGGACAGAACCGAATATTCACCCCTCCACTTT.

This chain joins TRBV7-9 and TRBJ1-4; no firm D call. V lost 5 bases, J lost 7 bases, and 8 bases lay in between. The length of the CDR3 is 12 residues. The V gene's germline CDR1 is SEHNR and CDR2 FQNEAQ (reference sequence). CDR3 sequence: CASSRTAEKLFF. The CDR3 region has the DNA TGTGCCAGCAGCCGAACCGCTGAAAAACTGTTTTTT. The full variable domain, with the rest looked up from reference TRBV7-9 and TRBJ1-4, is DTGVSQNPRHKITKRGQNVTFRCDPISEHNRLYWYRQTLGQGPEFLTYFQNEAQLEKSRLLSDRFSAERPKGSFSTLEIQRTEQGDSAMYLCASSRTAEKLFFGSGTQLSVL.

The chain carries TRBV5-6 and TRBJ2-7; no reliable D call. Germline CDR1 is SGHDT and CDR2 is YYEEEE. V dropped 0 bases and J dropped 6 bases, with 13 bases sitting between them. The CDR3 is made up of 14 amino acids. This chain's CDR3 is CASSLGQWKGEQYF. DNA for the CDR3: TGTGCCAGCAGCTTGGGGCAATGGAAGGGCGAGCAGTACTTC.

For this clone: It is likely a read error: a sequence one base away is far more abundant. The chain links TRBV30 to TRBJ1-3; D is ambiguous. The germline gives CDR1 GTSNPN, CDR2 SVGIG (reference sequence). The CDR3 contains 13 residues. The CDR3 nucleotides read TGTGCCTGGCACATATTCTCTGGAAACACCATATGTTTT. The encoded protein is CAWHIFSGNTICF.

This clone was counted a few times. DNA for the CDR3: TGTGCCAGCAGTTTATCGTGGGAGATTCAGTACTTC. This codes for CASSLSWEIQYF. This sequence joins TRBV28 and TRBJ2-4; weak D call: TRBD2 (5 bases). The germline gives CDR1 MDHEN, CDR2 SYDVKM. V lost 1 base, J lost 10 bases, and 8 bases lay in between. The CDR3 contains 12 residues. The full variable domain, with the rest looked up from reference TRBV28 and TRBJ2-4, is DVKVTQSSRYLVKRTGEKVFLECVQDMDHENMFWYRQDPGLGLRLIYFSYDVKMKEKGDIPEGYSVSREKKERFSLILESASTNQTSMYLCASSLSWEIQYFGAGTRLSVL.

This clone was picked up one time. The rearrangement joins TRBV5-6 to TRBJ2-2; D gene ambiguous. Germline CDR1 and CDR2: SGHDT and YYEEEE. Trimming removed 4 bases at V and 3 bases at J, with 7 bases between. The length of the CDR3 is 13 residues. CDR3 DNA sequence: TGTGCCAGCAGCCGCGTGGACACCGGGGAGCTGTTTTTT. This encodes CASSRVDTGELFF.

This chain joins TRBV7-9 and TRBJ1-2; no definite D call. V was cut by 5 bases and J by 6 bases, with 13 bases left in between. CDR3 size: 13 residues. CDR1 is SEHNR and CDR2 is FQNEAQ in the germline V gene (reference sequence). CDR3 bases: TGTGCCAGCAGCCAAAGCCGCACGAATGGCTACACCTTC. It specifies CASSQSRTNGYTF. Full variable domain (missing parts from reference TRBV7-9 and TRBJ1-2): DTGVSQNPRHKITKRGQNVTFRCDPISEHNRLYWYRQTLGQGPEFLTYFQNEAQLEKSRLLSDRFSAERPKGSFSTLEIQRTEQGDSAMYLCASSQSRTNGYTFGSGTRLTVV.